Reported below is one T cell receptor beta chain. Its antigen is unknown. The data stem from a study of shared clonotypes between healthy human individuals. V gave up 8 bases and J gave up 1 base, with 13 bases separating them. The CDR3 is 14 amino acids. The V gene's germline CDR1 is MRHNA and CDR2 SNTAGT. Findings and caveats of the study: Memory subsets had estimated richness that was generally smaller than that of naive subsets. Sampling involved blood alone; tissue repertoires likely differ. The rarefaction results pointed to incomplete sorted-subset sequencing despite large depth.

The method was immunoSEQ multiplex PCR; TCRdb's version includes in-frame clones alone and lacks a portion of them. The profile shows around 980,000 clones, about 80% of them singletons. The clonotype was recovered from a man aged 18 to 35 in good health. Some clones in this sample may be carry-over from other donors' samples. The chain recombines TRBV6-4 with TRBJ2-3, with a tentative D call TRBD2 (6 bases). Sequencing was carried out using memory CD4+ T cells from PBMCs. Documented subset: CD45RA-negative fraction. DNA for the CDR3: TGTGCCAGCGGAACGGGAGATGGCACAGATACGCAGTATTTT. Protein: CASGTGDGTDTQYF.